This paragraph covers one TCR beta chain sequence. The sample originates from a study of blood T cell repertoires in COVID-19. Clones were read by immunoSEQ multiplex PCR, and TCRdb kept only the in-frame ones, dropping some. Of 350,000 to 400,000 clones in the sample, 87% are singletons; the top ten hold about 3%. V shed 3 bases, J shed 3 bases, and the junction held 7 bases outside the gene matches. CDR3 length: 15 amino acids. CDR1 LGHDT and CDR2 YNNKEL come from the germline V gene (reference sequence). Cohort 3 recovery required two negative PCRs, clearance, or symptom resolution. J is TRBJ2-7 and V is TRBV3-1 (or the pseudogene TRBV3-2), with TRBD1 matching 8 bases. The TCR comes from a woman younger than 45 who had recovered from COVID-19. The specimen was PBMCs or T cells enriched from blood (not recorded which). Here the CDR3 reads CASSHRTGWDYEQYF. Here the CDR3 DNA reads TGTGCCAGCAGCCACCGGACAGGGTGGGACTACGAGCAGTACTTC.